This TCR beta chain was sequenced during a study of T cell changes during pregnancy in multiple sclerosis. With V trimmed by 4 bases and J by 2 bases, 9 bases remained unmatched. Germline lookup yields CDR1 SGHTS and CDR2 YDEGEE. The CDR3 loop spans 16 amino acids. Assay used: immunoSEQ multiplex PCR; TCRdb lists only in-frame clones, some missing. The profile shows about 52,000 clones, roughly nine tenths of them singletons. The sequencing used CD4+ T cells from peripheral blood mononuclear cells, collected before pregnancy. The sequence was obtained from a female donor with multiple sclerosis, enrolled in a pregnancy study. The rearrangement uses TRBV5-8 and TRBJ1-1, with TRBD1 identical over 9 bases. The DNA of the CDR3 is TGTGCCAGCAGCCCCTTCAGGACAGGGGATAACACTGAAGCTTTCTTT. Its translation: CASSPFRTGDNTEAFF.